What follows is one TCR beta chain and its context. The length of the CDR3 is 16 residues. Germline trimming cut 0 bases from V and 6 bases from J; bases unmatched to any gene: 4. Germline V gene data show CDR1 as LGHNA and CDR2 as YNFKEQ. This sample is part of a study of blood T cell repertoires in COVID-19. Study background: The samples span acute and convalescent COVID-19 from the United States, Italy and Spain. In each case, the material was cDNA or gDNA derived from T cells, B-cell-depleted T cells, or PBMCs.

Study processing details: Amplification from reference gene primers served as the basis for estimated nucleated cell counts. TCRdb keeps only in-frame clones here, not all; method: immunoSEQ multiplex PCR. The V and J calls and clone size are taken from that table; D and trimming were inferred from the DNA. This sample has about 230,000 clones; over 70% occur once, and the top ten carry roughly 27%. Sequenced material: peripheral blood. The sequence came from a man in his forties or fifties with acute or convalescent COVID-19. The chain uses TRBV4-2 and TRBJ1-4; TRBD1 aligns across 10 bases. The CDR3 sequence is CASSQDPGQGHEKLFF. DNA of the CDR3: TGTGCCAGCAGCCAAGATCCGGGACAGGGGCATGAAAAACTGTTTTTT.